This section outlines one TCR beta chain sequence together with its context. Antigen unknown. The data stem from a study of cytomegalovirus exposure and HLA in healthy donors. In the study overall: In a previous analysis, about 100 million unique TCR beta sequences were found from roughly 200 million T cells. Study observations and caveats: Excluded: some indistinguishable V segments such as TRBV6-2 and TRBV6-3. An Asian-associated ancestry cluster reportedly showed fewer N-insertions than the approximately 630-donor mean in a later analysis.

The PCR had 60 Vbeta and 13 Jbeta primers. Assay: immunoSEQ multiplex PCR; the TCRdb copy retains only in-frame clones and omits some. The sample carries about 110,000 clones, 15% recorded once. Germline loops: CDR1 SGDLS, CDR2 YYNGEE. The CDR3 spans 13 residues. The trim removed 4 bases at V and 3 bases at J, leaving 3 bases unmatched. This chain connects TRBV9 to TRBJ2-7, with 8 bases lining up with TRBD1. The clonotype was recovered from a woman aged 18 to 35 in good health and CMV-seronegative. The material sequenced was PBMCs. The CDR3 DNA sequence: TGTGCCAGCAGCCCCGGGACAGGCTACGAGCAGTACTTC. This encodes CASSPGTGYEQYF. The variable domain in full, completed from reference TRBV9 and TRBJ2-7, reads DSGVTQTPKHLITATGQRVTLRCSPRSGDLSVYWYQQSLDQGLQFLIQYYNGEERAKGNILERFSAQQFPDLHSELNLSSLELGDSALYFCASSPGTGYEQYFGPGTRLTVT.